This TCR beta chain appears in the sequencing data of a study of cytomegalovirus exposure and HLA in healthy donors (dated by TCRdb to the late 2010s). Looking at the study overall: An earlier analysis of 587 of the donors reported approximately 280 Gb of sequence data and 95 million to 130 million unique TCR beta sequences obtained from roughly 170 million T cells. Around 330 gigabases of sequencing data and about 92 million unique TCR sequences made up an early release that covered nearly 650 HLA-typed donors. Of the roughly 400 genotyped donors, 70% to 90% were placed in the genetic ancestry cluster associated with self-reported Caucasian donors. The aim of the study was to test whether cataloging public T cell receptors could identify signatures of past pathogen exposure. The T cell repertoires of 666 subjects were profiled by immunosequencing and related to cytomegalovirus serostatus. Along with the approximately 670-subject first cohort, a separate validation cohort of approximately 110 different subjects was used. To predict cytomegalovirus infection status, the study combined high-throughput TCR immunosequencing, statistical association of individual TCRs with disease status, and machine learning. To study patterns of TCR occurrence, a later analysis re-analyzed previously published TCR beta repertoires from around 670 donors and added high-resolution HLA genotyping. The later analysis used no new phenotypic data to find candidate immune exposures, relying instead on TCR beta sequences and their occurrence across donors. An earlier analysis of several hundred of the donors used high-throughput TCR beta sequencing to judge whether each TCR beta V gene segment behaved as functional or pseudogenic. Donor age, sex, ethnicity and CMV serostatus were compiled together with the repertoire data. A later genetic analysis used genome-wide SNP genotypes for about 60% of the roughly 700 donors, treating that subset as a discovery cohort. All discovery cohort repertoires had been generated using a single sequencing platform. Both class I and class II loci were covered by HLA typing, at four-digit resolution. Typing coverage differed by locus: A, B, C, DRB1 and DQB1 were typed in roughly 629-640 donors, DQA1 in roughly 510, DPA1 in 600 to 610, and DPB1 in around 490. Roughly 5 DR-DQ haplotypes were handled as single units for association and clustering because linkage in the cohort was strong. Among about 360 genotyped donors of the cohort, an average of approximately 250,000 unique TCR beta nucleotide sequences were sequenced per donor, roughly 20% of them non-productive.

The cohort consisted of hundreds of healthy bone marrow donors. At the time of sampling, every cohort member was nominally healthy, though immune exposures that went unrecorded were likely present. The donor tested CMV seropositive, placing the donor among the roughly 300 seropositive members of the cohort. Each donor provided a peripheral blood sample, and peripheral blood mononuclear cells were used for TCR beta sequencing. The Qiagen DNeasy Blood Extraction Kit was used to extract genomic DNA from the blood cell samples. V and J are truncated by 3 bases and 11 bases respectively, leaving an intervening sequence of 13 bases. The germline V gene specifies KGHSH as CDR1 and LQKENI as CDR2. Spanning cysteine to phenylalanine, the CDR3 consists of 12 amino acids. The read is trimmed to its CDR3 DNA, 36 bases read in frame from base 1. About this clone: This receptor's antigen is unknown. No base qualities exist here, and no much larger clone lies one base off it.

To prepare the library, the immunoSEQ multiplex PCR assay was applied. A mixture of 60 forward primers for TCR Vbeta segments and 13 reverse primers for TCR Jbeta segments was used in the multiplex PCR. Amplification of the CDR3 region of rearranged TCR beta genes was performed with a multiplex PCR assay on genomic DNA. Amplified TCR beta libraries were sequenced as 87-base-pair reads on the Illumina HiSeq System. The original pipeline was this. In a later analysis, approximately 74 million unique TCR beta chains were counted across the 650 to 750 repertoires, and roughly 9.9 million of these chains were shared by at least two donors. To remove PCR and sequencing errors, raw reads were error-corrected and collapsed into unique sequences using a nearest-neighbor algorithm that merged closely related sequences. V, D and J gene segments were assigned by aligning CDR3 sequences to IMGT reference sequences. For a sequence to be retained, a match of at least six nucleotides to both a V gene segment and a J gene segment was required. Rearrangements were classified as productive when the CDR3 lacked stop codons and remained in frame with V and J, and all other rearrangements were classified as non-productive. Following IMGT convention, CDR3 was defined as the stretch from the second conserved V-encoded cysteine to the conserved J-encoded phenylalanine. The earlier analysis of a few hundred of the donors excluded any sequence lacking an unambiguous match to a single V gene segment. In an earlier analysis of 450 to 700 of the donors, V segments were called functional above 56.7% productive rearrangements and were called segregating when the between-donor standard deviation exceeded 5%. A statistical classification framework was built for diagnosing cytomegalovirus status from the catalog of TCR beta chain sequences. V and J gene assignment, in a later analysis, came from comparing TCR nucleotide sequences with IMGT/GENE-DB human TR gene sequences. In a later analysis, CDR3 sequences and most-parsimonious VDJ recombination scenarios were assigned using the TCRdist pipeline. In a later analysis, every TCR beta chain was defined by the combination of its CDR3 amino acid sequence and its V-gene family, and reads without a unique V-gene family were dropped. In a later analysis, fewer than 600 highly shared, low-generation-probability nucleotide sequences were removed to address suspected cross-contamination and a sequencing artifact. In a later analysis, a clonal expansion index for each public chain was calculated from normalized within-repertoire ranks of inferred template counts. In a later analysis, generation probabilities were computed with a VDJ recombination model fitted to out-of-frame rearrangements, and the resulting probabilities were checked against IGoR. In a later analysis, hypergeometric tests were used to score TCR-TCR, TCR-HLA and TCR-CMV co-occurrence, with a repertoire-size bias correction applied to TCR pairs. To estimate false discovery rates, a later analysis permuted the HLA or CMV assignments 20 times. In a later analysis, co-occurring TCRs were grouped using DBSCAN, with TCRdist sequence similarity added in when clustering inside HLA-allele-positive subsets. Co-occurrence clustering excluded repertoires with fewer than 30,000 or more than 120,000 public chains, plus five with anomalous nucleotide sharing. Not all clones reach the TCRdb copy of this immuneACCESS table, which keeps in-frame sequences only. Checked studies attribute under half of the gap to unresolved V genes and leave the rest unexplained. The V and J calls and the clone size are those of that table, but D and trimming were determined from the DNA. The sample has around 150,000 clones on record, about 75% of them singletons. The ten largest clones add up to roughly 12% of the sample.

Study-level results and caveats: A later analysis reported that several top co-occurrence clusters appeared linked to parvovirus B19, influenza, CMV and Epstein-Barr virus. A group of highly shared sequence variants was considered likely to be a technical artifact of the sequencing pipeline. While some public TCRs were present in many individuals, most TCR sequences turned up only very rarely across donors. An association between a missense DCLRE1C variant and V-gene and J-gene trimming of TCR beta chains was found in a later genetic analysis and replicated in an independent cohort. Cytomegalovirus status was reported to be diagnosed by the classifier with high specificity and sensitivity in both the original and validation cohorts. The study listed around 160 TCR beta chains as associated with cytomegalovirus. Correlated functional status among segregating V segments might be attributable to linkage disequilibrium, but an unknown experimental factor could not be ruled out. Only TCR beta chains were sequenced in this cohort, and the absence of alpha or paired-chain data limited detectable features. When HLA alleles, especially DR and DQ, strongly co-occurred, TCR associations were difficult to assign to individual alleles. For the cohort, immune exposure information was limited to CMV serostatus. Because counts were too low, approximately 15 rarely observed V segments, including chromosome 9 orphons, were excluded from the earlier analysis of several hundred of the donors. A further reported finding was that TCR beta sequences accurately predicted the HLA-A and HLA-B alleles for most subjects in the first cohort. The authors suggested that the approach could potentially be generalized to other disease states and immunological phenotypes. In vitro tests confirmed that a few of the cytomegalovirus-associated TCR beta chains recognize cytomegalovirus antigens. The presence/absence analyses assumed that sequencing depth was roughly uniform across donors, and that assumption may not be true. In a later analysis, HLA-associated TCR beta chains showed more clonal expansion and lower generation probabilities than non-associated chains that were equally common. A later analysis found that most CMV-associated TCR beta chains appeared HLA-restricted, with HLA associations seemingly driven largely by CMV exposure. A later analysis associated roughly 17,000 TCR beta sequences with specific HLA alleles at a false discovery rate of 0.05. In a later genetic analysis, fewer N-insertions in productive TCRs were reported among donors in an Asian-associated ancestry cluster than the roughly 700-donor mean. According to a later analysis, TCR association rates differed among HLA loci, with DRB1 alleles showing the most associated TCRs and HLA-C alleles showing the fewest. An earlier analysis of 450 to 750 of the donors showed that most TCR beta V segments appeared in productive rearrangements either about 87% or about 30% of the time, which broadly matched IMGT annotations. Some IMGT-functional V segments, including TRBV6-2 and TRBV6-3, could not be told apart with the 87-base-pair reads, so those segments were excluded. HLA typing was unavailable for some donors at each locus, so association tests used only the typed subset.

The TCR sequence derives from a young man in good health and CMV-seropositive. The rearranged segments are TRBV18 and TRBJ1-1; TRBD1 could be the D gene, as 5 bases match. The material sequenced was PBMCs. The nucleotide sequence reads TGTGCCAGCTCACCGTCGGGAGAGGGGGCTTTCTTT. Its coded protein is CASSPSGEGAFF.